This T cell receptor beta chain was captured in a study of blood T cell repertoires in COVID-19. Study overall: Sources were T cells, B-cell-depleted T cells, or PBMCs; the material itself was cDNA or gDNA.

TCRdb's copy holds only in-frame clones and misses some; the assay was immunoSEQ multiplex PCR. The sample includes under 250,000 clones, 65% to 85% of them seen just once. CDR1 and CDR2 from the germline V gene are KGHSH and LQKENI. The germline V and J ends were trimmed by 0 bases and 8 bases, with 17 bases remaining between them. This CDR3 has 16 residues. The gene calls are TRBV18 and TRBJ2-1; possibly TRBD1 for D (6 bases). Sequencing was done on a sample of peripheral blood. The receptor was derived from a woman aged 60-75 years with acute or convalescent COVID-19. CDR3 sequence reads: CASSPPGARNPHEQFF. CDR3 nucleotide sequence: TGTGCCAGCTCACCACCGGGGGCTAGAAACCCACATGAGCAGTTCTTC.